This entry features one T cell receptor beta chain sequence. The sample belongs to a study of blood T cell repertoires in COVID-19. Study-wide background: Some COVID-19 samples were acute and others convalescent; all came from the United States, Italy and Spain.

Source study methods: Nucleated cell number was recorded as an estimate derived from reference gene primer amplification. Here immunoSEQ multiplex PCR was the method, and the copy in TCRdb shows in-frame clones only, minus some. V and J calls plus clone size are reproduced from that table; the DNA served to infer D and trimming. The sample shows under 150,000 clones, around four fifths of them seen only once. The CDR3 consists of 17 residues. Germline CDR1 and CDR2: MNHEY and SVGEGT. Losses at the gene ends were 2 bases for V and 1 base for J; bases not matched to a gene: 9. The sample consisted of peripheral blood. This chain links TRBV6-2 or TRBV6-3 with TRBJ1-1; 8 nucleotides agree with TRBD1. The clonotype originates from a man older than 75 with active or convalescent COVID-19. CDR3 coding DNA: TGTGCCAGCAGTTACCGTACAGGGGGGGGAGCGAACACTGAAGCTTTCTTT. Its translation: CASSYRTGGGANTEAFF.